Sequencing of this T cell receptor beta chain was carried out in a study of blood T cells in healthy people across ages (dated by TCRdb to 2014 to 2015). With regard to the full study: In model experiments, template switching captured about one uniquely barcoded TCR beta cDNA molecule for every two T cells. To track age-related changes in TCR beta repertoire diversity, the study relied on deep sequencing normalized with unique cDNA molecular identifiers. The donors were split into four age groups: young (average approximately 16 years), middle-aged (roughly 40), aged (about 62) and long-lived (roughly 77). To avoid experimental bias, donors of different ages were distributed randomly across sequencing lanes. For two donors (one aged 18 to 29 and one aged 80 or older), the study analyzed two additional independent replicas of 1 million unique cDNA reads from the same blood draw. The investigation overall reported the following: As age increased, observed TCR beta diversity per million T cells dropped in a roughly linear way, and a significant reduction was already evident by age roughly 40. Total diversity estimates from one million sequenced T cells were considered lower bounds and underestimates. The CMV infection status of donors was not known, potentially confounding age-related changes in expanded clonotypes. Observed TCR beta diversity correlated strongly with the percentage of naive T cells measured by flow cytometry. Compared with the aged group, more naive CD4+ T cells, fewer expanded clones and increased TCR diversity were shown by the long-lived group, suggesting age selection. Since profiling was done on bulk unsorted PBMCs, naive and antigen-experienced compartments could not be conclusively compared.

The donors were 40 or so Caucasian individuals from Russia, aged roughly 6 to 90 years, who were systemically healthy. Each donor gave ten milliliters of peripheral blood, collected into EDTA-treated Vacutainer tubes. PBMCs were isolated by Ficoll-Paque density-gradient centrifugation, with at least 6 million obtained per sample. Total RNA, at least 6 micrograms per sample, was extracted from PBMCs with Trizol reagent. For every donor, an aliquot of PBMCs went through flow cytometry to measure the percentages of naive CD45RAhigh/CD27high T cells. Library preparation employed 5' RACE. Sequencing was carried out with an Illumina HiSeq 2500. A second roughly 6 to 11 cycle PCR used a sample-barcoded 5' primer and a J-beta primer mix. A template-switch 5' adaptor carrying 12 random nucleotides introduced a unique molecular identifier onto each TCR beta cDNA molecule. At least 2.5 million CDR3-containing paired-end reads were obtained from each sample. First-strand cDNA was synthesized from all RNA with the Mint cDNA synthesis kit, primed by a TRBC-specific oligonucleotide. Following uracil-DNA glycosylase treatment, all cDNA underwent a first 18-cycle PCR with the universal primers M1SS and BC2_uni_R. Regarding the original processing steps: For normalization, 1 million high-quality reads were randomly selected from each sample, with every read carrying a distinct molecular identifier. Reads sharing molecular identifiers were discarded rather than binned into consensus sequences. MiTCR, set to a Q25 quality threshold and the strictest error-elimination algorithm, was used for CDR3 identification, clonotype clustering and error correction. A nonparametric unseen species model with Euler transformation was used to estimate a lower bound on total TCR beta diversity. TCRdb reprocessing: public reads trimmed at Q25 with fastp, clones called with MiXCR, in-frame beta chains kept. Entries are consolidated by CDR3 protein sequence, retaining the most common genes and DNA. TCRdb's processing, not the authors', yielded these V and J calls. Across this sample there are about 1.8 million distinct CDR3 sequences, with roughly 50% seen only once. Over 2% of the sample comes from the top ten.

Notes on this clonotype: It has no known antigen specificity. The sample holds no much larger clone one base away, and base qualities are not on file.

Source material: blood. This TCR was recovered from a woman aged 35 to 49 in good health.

Read as DNA, the sequence is TGTGCCAGCAGTACCGCCGGGACAGGGCGAGAGACCCAGTACTTC. Its coded protein is CASSTAGTGRETQYF. The chain employs TRBV28 and TRBJ2-5, and TRBD1 matches 9 of the central bases. Trimming removed 5 bases from V and 4 bases from J; the gene matches leave 8 bases unexplained. Measured from the cysteine to the phenylalanine, the CDR3 is 15 residues long. Just CDR3 DNA is preserved here, 45 bases in frame from base 1. Per the germline V gene, MDHEN is the CDR1 and SYDVKM is the CDR2.